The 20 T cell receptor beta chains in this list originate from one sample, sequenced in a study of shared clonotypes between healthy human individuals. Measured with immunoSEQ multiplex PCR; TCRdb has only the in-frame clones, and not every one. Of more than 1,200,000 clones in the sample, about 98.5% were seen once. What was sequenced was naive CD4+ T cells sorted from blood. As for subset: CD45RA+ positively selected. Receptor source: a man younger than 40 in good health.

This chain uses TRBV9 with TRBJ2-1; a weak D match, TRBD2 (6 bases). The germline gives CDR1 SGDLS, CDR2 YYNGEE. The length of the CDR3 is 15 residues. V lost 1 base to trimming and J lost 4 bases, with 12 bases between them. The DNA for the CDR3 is TGTGCCAGCAGCGTAAATGGACTAACATACAATGAGCAGTTCTTC. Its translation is CASSVNGLTYNEQFF. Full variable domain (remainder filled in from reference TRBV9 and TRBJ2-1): DSGVTQTPKHLITATGQRVTLRCSPRSGDLSVYWYQQSLDQGLQFLIQYYNGEERAKGNILERFSAQQFPDLHSELNLSSLELGDSALYFCASSVNGLTYNEQFFGPGTRLTVL.

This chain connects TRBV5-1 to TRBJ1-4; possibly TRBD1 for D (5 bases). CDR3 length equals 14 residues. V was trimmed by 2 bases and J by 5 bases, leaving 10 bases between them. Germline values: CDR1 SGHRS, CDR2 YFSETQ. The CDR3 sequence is CASSFRGLNEKLFF. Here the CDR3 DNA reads TGCGCCAGCAGCTTTAGGGGCCTCAATGAAAAACTGTTTTTT.

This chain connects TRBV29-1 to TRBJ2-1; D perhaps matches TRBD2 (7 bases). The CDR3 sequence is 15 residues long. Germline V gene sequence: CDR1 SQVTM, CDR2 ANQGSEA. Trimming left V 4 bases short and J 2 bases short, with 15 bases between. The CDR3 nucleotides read TGCAGCGTTGGGGGGGGCGGCCGGGCCTACAATGAGCAGTTCTTC. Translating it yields CSVGGGGRAYNEQFF.

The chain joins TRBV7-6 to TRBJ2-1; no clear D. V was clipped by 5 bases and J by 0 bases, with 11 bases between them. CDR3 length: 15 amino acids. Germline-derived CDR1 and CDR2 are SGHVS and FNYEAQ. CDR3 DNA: TGTGCCAGCAGCCCCGACCCCTCCTCCTACAATGAGCAGTTCTTC. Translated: CASSPDPSSYNEQFF.

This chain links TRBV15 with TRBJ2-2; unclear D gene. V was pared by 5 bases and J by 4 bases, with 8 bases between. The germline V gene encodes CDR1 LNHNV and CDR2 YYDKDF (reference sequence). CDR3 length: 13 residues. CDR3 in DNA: TGTGCCACCAGCCCCTGGCGCACCGGGGAGCTGTTTTTT. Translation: CATSPWRTGELFF.

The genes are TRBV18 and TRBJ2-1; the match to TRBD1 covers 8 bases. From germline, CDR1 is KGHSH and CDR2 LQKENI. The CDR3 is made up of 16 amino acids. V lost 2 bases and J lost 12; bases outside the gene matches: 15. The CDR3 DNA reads TGTGCCAGCTCACCATGGACAGGGAATTCGGATTTGTGGCAGTTCTTC. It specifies CASSPWTGNSDLWQFF.

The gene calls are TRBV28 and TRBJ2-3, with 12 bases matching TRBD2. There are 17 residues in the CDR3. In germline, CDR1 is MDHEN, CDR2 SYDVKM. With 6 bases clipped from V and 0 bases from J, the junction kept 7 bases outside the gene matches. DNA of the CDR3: TGTGCCAGCAGCCCATTAGGACTAGCGGGGAGCACAGATACGCAGTATTTT. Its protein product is CASSPLGLAGSTDTQYF.

Here the CDR3 reads CASSAWTGPGANVLTF. The CDR3 DNA reads as TGTGCCAGCAGTGCCTGGACAGGCCCTGGGGCCAACGTCCTGACTTTC. This chain uses TRBV27 with TRBJ2-6, with 7 bases fitting TRBD1. The CDR3 runs to 16 residues. Germline assignment: CDR1 MNHEY and CDR2 SMNVEV (reference sequence). The ends lost 5 bases at V and 2 bases at J; junction bases unmatched: 6.

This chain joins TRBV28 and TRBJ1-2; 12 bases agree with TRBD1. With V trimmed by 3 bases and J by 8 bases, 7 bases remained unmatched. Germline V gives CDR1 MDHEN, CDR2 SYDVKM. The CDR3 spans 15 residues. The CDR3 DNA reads TGTGCCAGCAGTTTTTCGGGACAGGGGGCGCCAGGCTACACCTTC. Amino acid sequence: CASSFSGQGAPGYTF.

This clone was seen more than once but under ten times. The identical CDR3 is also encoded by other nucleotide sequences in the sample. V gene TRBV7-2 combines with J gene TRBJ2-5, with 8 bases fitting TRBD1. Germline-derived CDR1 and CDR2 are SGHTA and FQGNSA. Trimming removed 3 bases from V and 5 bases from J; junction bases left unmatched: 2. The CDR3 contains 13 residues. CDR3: CASSFNRGETQYF. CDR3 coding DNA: TGTGCCAGCAGCTTCAACAGGGGGGAGACCCAGTACTTC. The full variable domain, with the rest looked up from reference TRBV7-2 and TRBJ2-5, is GAGVSQSPSNKVTEKGKDVELRCDPISGHTALYWYRQSLGQGLEFLIYFQGNSAPDKSGLPSDRFSAERTGGSVSTLTIQRTQQEDSAVYLCASSFNRGETQYFGPGTRLLVL.

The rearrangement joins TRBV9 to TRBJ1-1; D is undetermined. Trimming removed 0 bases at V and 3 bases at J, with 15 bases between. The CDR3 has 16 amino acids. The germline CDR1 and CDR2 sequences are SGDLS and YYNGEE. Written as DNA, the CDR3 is TGTGCCAGCAGCGTAGCCCCGGCAGACGGCCACACTGAAGCTTTCTTT. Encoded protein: CASSVAPADGHTEAFF.

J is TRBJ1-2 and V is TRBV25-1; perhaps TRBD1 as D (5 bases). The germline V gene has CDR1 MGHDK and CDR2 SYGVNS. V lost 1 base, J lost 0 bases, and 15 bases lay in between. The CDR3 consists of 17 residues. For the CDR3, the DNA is TGTGCCAGCAGTGAATTAGACAAGGGACCCTCTAACTATGGCTACACCTTC. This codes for CASSELDKGPSNYGYTF.

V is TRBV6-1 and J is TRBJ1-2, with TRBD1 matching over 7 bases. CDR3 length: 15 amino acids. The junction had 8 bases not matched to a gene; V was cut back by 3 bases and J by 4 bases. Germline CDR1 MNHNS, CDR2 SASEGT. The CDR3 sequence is CASSDKDRVSYGYTF. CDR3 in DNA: TGTGCCAGCAGTGACAAAGACAGGGTATCCTATGGCTACACCTTC.

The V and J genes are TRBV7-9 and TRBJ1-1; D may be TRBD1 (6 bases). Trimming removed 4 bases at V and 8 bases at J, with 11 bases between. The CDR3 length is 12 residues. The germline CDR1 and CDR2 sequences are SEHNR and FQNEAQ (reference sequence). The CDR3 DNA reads TGTGCCAGCAGCTCTGGACAGAGGGAAGCTTTCTTT. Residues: CASSSGQREAFF.

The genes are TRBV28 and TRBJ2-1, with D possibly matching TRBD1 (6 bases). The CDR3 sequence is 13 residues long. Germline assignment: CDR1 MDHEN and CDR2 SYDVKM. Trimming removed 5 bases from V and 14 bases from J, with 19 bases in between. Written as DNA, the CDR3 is TGTGCCAGCAGTATCCTAAGTACAGGGTCTAAGTTCTTC. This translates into CASSILSTGSKFF.

This CDR3 is CASSLSMSTDTQYF. The DNA of the CDR3 is TGTGCCAGCAGCTTAAGCATGAGCACAGATACGCAGTATTTT. The V call is TRBV7-9, the J call TRBJ2-3; D gene ambiguous. V was shortened by 2 bases and J by 0 bases, with 6 bases between the two germline ends. CDR1 is SEHNR, CDR2 FQNEAQ, per germline (reference sequence). The CDR3 spans 14 residues.

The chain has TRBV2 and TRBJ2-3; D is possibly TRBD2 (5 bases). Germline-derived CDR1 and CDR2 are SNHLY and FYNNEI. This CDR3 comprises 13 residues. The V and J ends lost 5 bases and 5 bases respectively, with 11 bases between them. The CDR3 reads CASSNLGGDTQYF. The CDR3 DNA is TGTGCCAGCAGTAACCTAGGAGGAGATACGCAGTATTTT.

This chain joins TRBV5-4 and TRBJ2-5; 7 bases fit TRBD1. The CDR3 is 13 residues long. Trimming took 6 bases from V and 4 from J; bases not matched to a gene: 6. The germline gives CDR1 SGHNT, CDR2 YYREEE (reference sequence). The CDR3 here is CASNDRARETQYF. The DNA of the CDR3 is TGTGCCAGCAACGACAGGGCCCGAGAGACCCAGTACTTC.

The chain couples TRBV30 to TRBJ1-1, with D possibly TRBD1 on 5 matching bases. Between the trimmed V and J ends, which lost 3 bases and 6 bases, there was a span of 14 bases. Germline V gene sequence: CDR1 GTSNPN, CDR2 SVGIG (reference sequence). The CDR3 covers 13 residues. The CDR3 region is CAWRGGTVAEAFF. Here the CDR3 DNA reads TGTGCCTGGAGGGGCGGGACCGTGGCTGAAGCTTTCTTT.

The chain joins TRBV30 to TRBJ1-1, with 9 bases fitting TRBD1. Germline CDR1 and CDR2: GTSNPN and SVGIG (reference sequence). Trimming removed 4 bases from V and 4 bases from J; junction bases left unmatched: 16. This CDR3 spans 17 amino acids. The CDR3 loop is CAWTRDRAFRWSTEAFF. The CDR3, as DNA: TGTGCCTGGACCCGGGACAGGGCATTTCGTTGGTCCACTGAAGCTTTCTTT.